The entry below describes one T cell receptor (beta chain). The antigen is not known. The data derive from a study of cytomegalovirus exposure and HLA in healthy donors. As for the study in general: From HLA-typed donors, an early data release held some 91 million unique TCRs. General study results and limits: There were 164 TCR beta chains listed as cytomegalovirus-associated.

60 Vbeta and 13 Jbeta primers were used in PCR. Generated by immunoSEQ multiplex PCR, the TCRdb table keeps only in-frame clones and is missing some. The table includes 150,000 to 200,000 clones, about four fifths detected once. The V end lost 4 bases, the J end lost 3 bases, and 14 bases lay between the germline ends. The germline V gene encodes CDR1 SNHLY and CDR2 FYNNEI. There are 15 residues in the CDR3. This sequence joins TRBV2 and TRBJ2-3; a possible D gene is TRBD2 (6 bases). Sequenced: PBMCs. This TCR was recovered from a woman aged 18 to 35 in good health and CMV-seronegative. Written as DNA, the CDR3 is TGTGCCAGCAGTGGTGACGGGAGAACGACAGATACGCAGTATTTT. This encodes CASSGDGRTTDTQYF.